The T cell receptor beta chain under discussion was sequenced for a study of OX40 agonist ivuxolimab in advanced cancers. Whole-study results and caveats: Both CD4+ and CD8+ T cell populations in blood had undergone clonal expansion by week 6 at 0.1 to 3.0 mg/kg.

Remarks on this clone: Its antigen is unidentified.

Profiled with immunoSEQ multiplex PCR; TCRdb holds only in-frame clones, not every one. Altogether tens of thousands of clones are present, roughly 82% being singletons, with the ten largest covering approximately 21%. The CDR3 length is 15 residues. Germline-derived CDR1 and CDR2 are SGHTA and FQGNSA. Trimming took off 2 bases at V and 0 bases at J, with 11 bases between the two ends. Specimen: CD4+ or CD8+ T cells sorted from blood, collected in a trial of the OX40 agonist ivuxolimab. The chain couples TRBV7-2 to TRBJ2-7; unclear D gene. The source is an adult with an advanced solid tumor such as melanoma, head and neck, liver or kidney cancer. The CDR3 DNA sequence: TGTGCCAGCAGCTTATTCACGGGCAGCTCCTACGAGCAGTACTTC. Its translation is CASSLFTGSSYEQYF.